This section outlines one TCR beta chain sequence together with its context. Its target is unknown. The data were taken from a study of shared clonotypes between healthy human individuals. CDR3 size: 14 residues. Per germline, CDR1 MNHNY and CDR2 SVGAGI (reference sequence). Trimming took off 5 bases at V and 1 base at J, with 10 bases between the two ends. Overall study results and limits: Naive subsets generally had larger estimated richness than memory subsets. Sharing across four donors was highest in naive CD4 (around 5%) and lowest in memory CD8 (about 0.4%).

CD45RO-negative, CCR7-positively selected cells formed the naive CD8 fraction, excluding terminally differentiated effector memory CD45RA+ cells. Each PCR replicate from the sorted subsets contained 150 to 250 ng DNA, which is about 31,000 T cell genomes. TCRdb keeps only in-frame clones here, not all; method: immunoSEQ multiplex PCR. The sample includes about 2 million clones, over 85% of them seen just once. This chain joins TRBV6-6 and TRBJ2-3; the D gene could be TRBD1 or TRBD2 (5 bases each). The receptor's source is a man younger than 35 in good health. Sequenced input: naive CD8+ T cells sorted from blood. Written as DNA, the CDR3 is TGTGCCAGCAGTGAGGGGTCCCGCACAGATACGCAGTATTTT. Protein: CASSEGSRTDTQYF.